This T cell receptor beta chain was sequenced in a study of blood T cell repertoires in COVID-19. Assay: immunoSEQ multiplex PCR; the TCRdb copy retains only in-frame clones and omits some. The sample shows 100,000 to 150,000 clones, roughly 84% of them seen only once. The CDR3 extends over 13 amino acids. Germline CDR1 SGHDT, CDR2 YYEEEE. V lost 4 bases to trimming and J lost 0 bases, with 8 bases between them. J is TRBJ2-7 and V is TRBV5-6; TRBD1 is a possible D gene (6 bases). The source of this sequence is a man in his fifties or sixties with acute or convalescent COVID-19. The source material was peripheral blood. The CDR3 coding sequence is TGTGCCAGCAGCCGGACAGACTCCTACGAGCAGTACTTC. Translating gives CASSRTDSYEQYF.